These 8 T cell receptor beta chains came from one sample sequenced in a study of cytomegalovirus exposure and HLA in healthy donors. The PCR employed 60 Vbeta primers together with 13 Jbeta primers. Profiled with immunoSEQ multiplex PCR; TCRdb holds only in-frame clones, not every one. The repertoire includes 95,000 to 100,000 clones, approximately 76% of them detected once, and roughly 19% sits in the top ten. Sample: PBMCs. These receptors were obtained from an older woman in good health and CMV-seropositive.

The CDR3 protein is CASSEPGLDKGYTF. For the CDR3, the DNA is TGTGCCAGCAGTGAACCAGGGTTGGATAAGGGCTACACCTTC. The rearrangement joins TRBV2 to TRBJ1-2; maybe TRBD1 (5 bases). The germline gives CDR1 SNHLY, CDR2 FYNNEI. Trimming removed 2 bases at V and 8 bases at J, with 15 bases between. The CDR3 runs to 14 residues. The full variable domain, with the rest looked up from reference TRBV2 and TRBJ1-2, is EPEVTQTPSHQVTQMGQEVILRCVPISNHLYFYWYRQILGQKVEFLVSFYNNEISEKSEIFDDQFSVERPDGSNFTLKIRSTKLEDSAMYFCASSEPGLDKGYTFGSGTRLTVV.

The chain joins TRBV9 to TRBJ2-1, with 7 positions matching TRBD1. V gave up 4 bases and J gave up 3 bases; unmatched junction bases: 10. CDR1 is SGDLS and CDR2 is YYNGEE in the germline V gene. The CDR3 loop spans 16 amino acids. DNA of the CDR3: TGTGCCAGCAGCATGTTCGACAGGGATCACTACAATGAGCAGTTCTTC. Translated, it gives CASSMFDRDHYNEQFF.

The genes are TRBV11-3 and TRBJ2-1; 8 bases fit TRBD2. This CDR3 has 15 amino acids. Looked up from germline, CDR1 is SGHNT and CDR2 is YENEEA. The ends lost 6 bases at V and 4 bases at J; junction bases unmatched: 8. For the CDR3, the DNA is TGTGCCAGCAGTCCACCCCTAGCGGGTTACAATGAGCAGTTCTTC. Amino acid sequence: CASSPPLAGYNEQFF.

The chain recombines TRBV7-9 with TRBJ2-1; 9 bases are a match to TRBD2. Trimming took 5 bases from V and 7 from J; bases not matched to a gene: 6. Germline-derived CDR1 and CDR2 are SEHNR and FQNEAQ (reference sequence). The CDR3 sequence is 14 residues long. This chain's CDR3 is CASSIPGLANEQFF. The CDR3 DNA reads as TGTGCCAGCAGCATACCGGGACTAGCTAATGAGCAGTTCTTC. The full variable domain, its missing parts supplied by reference TRBV7-9 and TRBJ2-1, is DTGVSQNPRHKITKRGQNVTFRCDPISEHNRLYWYRQTLGQGPEFLTYFQNEAQLEKSRLLSDRFSAERPKGSFSTLEIQRTEQGDSAMYLCASSIPGLANEQFFGPGTRLTVL.

The chain employs TRBV11-3 and TRBJ2-4; 9 bases fit TRBD2. This CDR3 comprises 19 residues. Trimming at V came to 5 bases and at J to 0 bases, leaving 14 bases not matched to a gene. Germline CDR1 is SGHNT and CDR2 is YENEEA. The CDR3 sequence: CASSDQGASGDLAKNIQYF. For the CDR3, the DNA is TGTGCCAGCAGCGACCAAGGGGCTAGCGGGGACCTAGCCAAAAACATTCAGTACTTC.

The rearrangement uses TRBV14 and TRBJ2-1, with D maybe TRBD1 (6 bases). Trimming pared 1 base from V and 7 bases from J, leaving 11 bases between. The CDR3 runs 14 residues. Per germline, CDR1 SGHDN and CDR2 FVKESK. CDR3 in amino acids: CASSQVGGWNEQFF. The CDR3 coding sequence is TGTGCCAGCAGCCAAGTAGGGGGTTGGAATGAGCAGTTCTTC.

The chain recombines TRBV19 with TRBJ1-5; a weak D match, TRBD1 (5 bases). Per the germline V gene, CDR1 is LNHDA and CDR2 is SQIVND (reference sequence). The V end lost 7 bases, the J end lost 2 bases, and 21 bases lay between the germline ends. The CDR3 has 17 amino acids. The DNA of the CDR3 is TGTGCCAGTAAAAATTCTCGGGGGGGTTCTGGCAATCAGCCCCAGCATTTT. Encoded protein: CASKNSRGGSGNQPQHF.

This chain joins TRBV11-2 and TRBJ2-1; perhaps TRBD1 as D (6 bases). V lost 4 bases to trimming and J lost 2 bases, with 12 bases between them. The CDR3 has 15 residues. Germline CDR1 SGHAT, CDR2 FQNNGV. The DNA for the CDR3 is TGTGCCAGCAGCTCCGGACAGCTAGCCTACAATGAGCAGTTCTTC. This sequence encodes CASSSGQLAYNEQFF.